Listed below are T cell receptor beta chains from one sample, sequenced in a study of blood T cell repertoires in COVID-19. The repertoire was sequenced with immunoSEQ multiplex PCR; TCRdb's copy has only in-frame clones and lacks some. The sample holds about 230,000 clones; over 80% are singletons and the top ten take around 27%. The source material was peripheral blood. These receptors originate from a man aged 40-50 years with acute or convalescent COVID-19. CDR3s include the opening cysteine and the closing phenylalanine or tryptophan. The order of the fields is clone size, D gene, J gene, V gene, CDR3 DNA, CDR3 protein. The D gene is left open where the match is weak. Where a row states a size, it is once, few, many or the class of an expanded clone; other rows omit it.

>.|TRBD1|TRBJ1-2|TRBV30
TGTGCCTGGAGTCGGACAGGGGGCTCCCCCGTTTCCGGCTACACCTTC
CAWSRTGGSPVSGYTF
>.|TRBD2|TRBJ2-7|TRBV30
TGTGCCTGGAGTGTACGGCTAGCGGAGACCTACGAGCAGTACTTC
CAWSVRLAETYEQYF
>.|TRBD2|TRBJ2-7|TRBV6-2/TRBV6-3
TGTGCCAGCAGTTACTCGACTAGCGGGTCCTACGAGCAGTACTTC
CASSYSTSGSYEQYF
>few|TRBD2|TRBJ2-6|TRBV14
TGTGCCAGCAGCAGACTAGCGGGAGGCCCCCCAGGGGCCAACGTCCTGACTTTC
CASSRLAGGPPGANVLTF
>.|.|TRBJ1-2|TRBV21-1
TGTGCCACCCGGACTCAGGGAGGGAACTATGGCTACACCTTC
CATRTQGGNYGYTF
>.|.|TRBJ2-7|TRBV10-3
TGTGCCATCAGTGAGTCTTTTGAGGGCTCCGAGCAGTACTTC
CAISESFEGSEQYF
>.|.|TRBJ2-2|TRBV5-1
TGCGCCAGCAGCTTGGCCGGGGGAGTGGGCACCGGGGAGCTGTTTTTT
CASSLAGGVGTGELFF
>.|.|TRBJ2-1|TRBV10-3
TGTGCCATCAGTGAAGCCGATTGGAATGAGCAGTTCTTC
CAISEADWNEQFF
>.|TRBD1|TRBJ1-2|TRBV27
TGTGCCAGCAGTTTCCGGGACAGGTTATCCTATGGCTACACCTTC
CASSFRDRLSYGYTF
>.|TRBD1|TRBJ2-7|TRBV5-4
TGTGCCAGCAGCCGCGGACAGGGGGCGTCCTACGAGCAGTACTTC
CASSRGQGASYEQYF
>.|.|TRBJ1-2|TRBV6-2/TRBV6-3
TGTGCCAGCAGTTACGGGGCAGGCCGTGCCGGGGGCTACACCTTC
CASSYGAGRAGGYTF
>.|TRBD2|TRBJ2-7|TRBV29-1
TGCAGCGCAGGACTAGCGGCGACCTACGAGCAGTACTTC
CSAGLAATYEQYF
>few|TRBD1|TRBJ2-7|TRBV5-4
TGTGCCAGCAGCCCCGGGACAGGGGGCTTGAACGAGCAGTACTTC
CASSPGTGGLNEQYF
>.|TRBD1|TRBJ1-2|TRBV10-2
TGCGCCAGCAGTGACAGAACCGGGACAGGGGCCCTCTATGGCTACACCTTC
CASSDRTGTGALYGYTF
>.|.|TRBJ1-5|TRBV18
TGTGCCAGCTCCCTCTCCCAGGGTGGGATTAGCAATCAGCCCCAGCATTTT
CASSLSQGGISNQPQHF
>.|TRBD2|TRBJ2-5|TRBV10-3
TGTGCCATCAGTGAGTCCGCGGGGGGGACCCAGTACTTC
CAISESAGGTQYF
>.|.|TRBJ2-1|TRBV6-2/TRBV6-3
TGTGCCAGCAGTTACCCGCTAGCTAGCTCCTACAATGAGCAGTTCTTC
CASSYPLASSYNEQFF
>.|.|TRBJ2-2|TRBV9
TGTGCCAGCAGCGTAACTTCGCTGGGGGGGAACACCGGGGAGCTGTTTTTT
CASSVTSLGGNTGELFF
>.|.|TRBJ2-5|TRBV10-3
TGTGCCATCAGTAGGGGTTTGGGGCAGGGGGAGACCCAGTACTTC
CAISRGLGQGETQYF
>.|.|TRBJ2-1|TRBV12-3/TRBV12-4
TGTGCCAGCAGTTTAGTAGCAGTAGGGGATGGGCTCTTC
CASSLVAVGDGLF
>.|.|TRBJ2-7|TRBV3-1/TRBV3-2
TGTGCCAGCAGCCAGTACGGGGAGCAGTACTTC
CASSQYGEQYF
>few|TRBD2|TRBJ2-7|TRBV2
TGTGCCAGCACCCCGGGACTAGCTAGATACGAGCAGTACTTC
CASTPGLARYEQYF
>once|.|TRBJ1-4|TRBV6-1
TGTGCCAGCAGTGCTTACGTAGGGAGAACAGGGCAAAGGGAAAAACTGTTTTTT
CASSAYVGRTGQREKLFF
>once|.|TRBJ2-1|TRBV5-1
TGCGCCAGCAGCTTGGCGGGGGTTCCTGAGCAGTTCTTC
CASSLAGVPEQFF
>.|TRBD1|TRBJ1-6|TRBV7-8
TGTGCCAGCAGCTTGCAGGGGGATTCACCCCTCCACTTT
CASSLQGDSPLHF
>.|.|TRBJ1-1|TRBV5-4
TGTGCCAGCAGTAGGGACACTATGAACACTGAAGCTTTCTTT
CASSRDTMNTEAFF
>few|.|TRBJ2-1|TRBV7-2
TGTGCCAGCAGCTTCCAACGGGGAAGCGAGCGGTTCTTC
CASSFQRGSERFF
>.|.|TRBJ1-1|TRBV5-4
TGTGCCAGCAGCTTGGACAGGGTCTCTGAAGCTTTCTTT
CASSLDRVSEAFF
>.|.|TRBJ2-7|TRBV7-9
TGTGCCAGCAGCTTAGACGGGGGGCTGTACGAGCAGTACTTC
CASSLDGGLYEQYF